Listed below are T cell receptor beta chains from one sample, sequenced in a study of T cells after yellow fever vaccination. TCRdb reprocessed the 5' RACE reads via MiXCR and lists one record per CDR3 protein. This sample has 400,000 or so distinct CDR3 sequences, with around 6.5% found just once. The sequenced sample was PBMCs, obtained 5 days after the yellow fever booster vaccination. The receptors stem from a man aged 30-40 years who received the YFV17D yellow fever vaccine. Each CDR3 is given with its conserved first and last residue. The D gene is left open where the match is weak. Rows give clone size only sometimes, using once, few, many, or a class for an expanded clone.

CDR3 protein	CDR3 DNA	clone size	V gene	J gene	D gene
CSARPGLAGGSNTGELFF	TGCAGTGCTAGACCCGGACTAGCGGGAGGGTCGAACACCGGGGAGCTGTTTTTT	few	TRBV20-1	TRBJ2-2	TRBD2
CASSFLGAGTGSPYEQYF	TGTGCCAGCAGTTTTCTGGGGGCCGGGACAGGGAGCCCATACGAGCAGTACTTC	few	TRBV12-3/TRBV12-4	TRBJ2-7	TRBD1
CATSTRRYDEQFF	TGTGCCACCAGCACCCGACGATACGATGAGCAGTTCTTC	NA	TRBV15	TRBJ2-1	NA
CASSWTERLGYEQYF	TGTGCCAGCAGCTGGACAGAAAGGCTAGGCTACGAGCAGTACTTC	many	TRBV5-6	TRBJ2-7	NA
CASTEGYNEQFF	TGTGCCAGCACCGAAGGGTATAATGAGCAGTTCTTC	many	TRBV7-8	TRBJ2-1	NA
CSVAERTGGETQYF	TGCAGCGTTGCGGAGCGGACGGGCGGAGAGACCCAGTACTTC	many	TRBV29-1	TRBJ2-5	NA
CASSLGTLGGNTIYF	TGTGCCAGCAGTCTAGGGACCCTGGGAGGAAACACCATATATTTT	NA	TRBV5-4	TRBJ1-3	NA
CASSLRRRGTSYEQYF	TGTGCCAGCAGTCTCCGAAGGCGAGGTACTTCCTACGAGCAGTACTTC	few	TRBV12-3/TRBV12-4	TRBJ2-7	NA
CSALVPETRAGEQYF	TGCAGTGCCCTCGTACCCGAGACTAGAGCGGGCGAGCAGTACTTC	few	TRBV20-1	TRBJ2-7	NA
CASSWGLAGAVEQFF	TGTGCCAGCAGCTGGGGACTAGCGGGAGCGGTTGAGCAGTTCTTC	NA	TRBV11-2	TRBJ2-1	TRBD2
CASSLVLSSYNEQFF	TGTGCCAGCAGTTTAGTTCTGAGCTCCTACAATGAGCAGTTCTTC	many	TRBV27	TRBJ2-1	NA
CASSRGMPSYEQYF	TGTGCCAGCAGCCGCGGGATGCCCTCCTACGAGCAGTACTTC	NA	TRBV3-1	TRBJ2-7	NA
CASSPHVEEPQHF	TGTGCCAGCTCACCACACGTCGAGGAGCCCCAGCATTTT	NA	TRBV18	TRBJ1-5	NA
CASSLGPVQGYTGELFF	TGTGCCAGCAGCTTAGGCCCGGTACAGGGATACACCGGGGAGCTGTTTTTT	NA	TRBV7-2	TRBJ2-2	NA
CASSLDSGNTEAFF	TGTGCCAGCAGCTTGGATTCGGGGAACACTGAAGCTTTCTTT	once	TRBV5-4	TRBJ1-1	NA
CSARVGAFGELFF	TGCAGTGCTAGAGTGGGGGCCTTCGGGGAGCTGTTTTTT	few	TRBV20-1	TRBJ2-2	NA
CSARDTNHPTNTGELFF	TGCAGTGCTAGGGACACCAACCACCCCACGAACACCGGGGAGCTGTTTTTT	few	TRBV20-1	TRBJ2-2	NA
CASSLSSRVEQYF	TGTGCCAGCAGCTTAAGCAGCAGGGTTGAGCAGTACTTC	NA	TRBV7-2	TRBJ2-7	NA
CASSHGTVDTQYF	TGTGCCAGCAGCCACGGGACGGTCGATACGCAGTATTTT	NA	TRBV14	TRBJ2-3	NA
CSVRDTQETQYF	TGCAGCGTTCGGGATACACAAGAGACCCAGTACTTC	many	TRBV29-1	TRBJ2-5	NA
CASSDSTSGRIYEQYF	TGTGCCAGCAGTGACTCTACTAGTGGGAGGATATACGAGCAGTACTTC	few	TRBV28	TRBJ2-7	NA
CASSPRNSYNEQFF	TGTGCCAGCAGTCCGAGAAACTCCTACAATGAGCAGTTCTTC	many	TRBV28	TRBJ2-1	NA
CASTQDVTIGYTF	TGTGCCAGCACTCAAGACGTCACTATTGGCTACACCTTC	many	TRBV7-9	TRBJ1-2	NA
CASSLGGAGGEQYF	TGCGCCAGCAGCTTAGGCGGGGCTGGTGGCGAGCAGTACTTC	many	TRBV5-1	TRBJ2-7	NA
CASSAAGTTVNIQYF	TGTGCCAGCAGTGCCGCCGGGACTACCGTAAACATTCAGTACTTC	NA	TRBV6-1	TRBJ2-4	TRBD2
CASKSQRDSYEQYF	TGTGCCTCAAAATCTCAACGGGACTCCTACGAGCAGTACTTC	many	TRBV24-1	TRBJ2-7	NA